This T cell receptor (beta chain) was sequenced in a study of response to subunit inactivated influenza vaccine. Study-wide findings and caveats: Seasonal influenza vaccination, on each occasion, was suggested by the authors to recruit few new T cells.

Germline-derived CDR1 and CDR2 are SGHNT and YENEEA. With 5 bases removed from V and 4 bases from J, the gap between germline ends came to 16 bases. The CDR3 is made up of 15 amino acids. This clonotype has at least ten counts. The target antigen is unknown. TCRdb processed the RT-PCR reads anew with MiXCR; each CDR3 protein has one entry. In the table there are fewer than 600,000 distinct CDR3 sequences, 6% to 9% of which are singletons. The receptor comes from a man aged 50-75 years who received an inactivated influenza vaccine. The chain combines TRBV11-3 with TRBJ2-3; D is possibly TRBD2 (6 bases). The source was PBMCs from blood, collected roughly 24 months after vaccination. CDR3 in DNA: TGTGCCAGCAGCCCCCCGGGTCCGGGGGCAGATACGCAGTATTTT. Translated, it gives CASSPPGPGADTQYF.